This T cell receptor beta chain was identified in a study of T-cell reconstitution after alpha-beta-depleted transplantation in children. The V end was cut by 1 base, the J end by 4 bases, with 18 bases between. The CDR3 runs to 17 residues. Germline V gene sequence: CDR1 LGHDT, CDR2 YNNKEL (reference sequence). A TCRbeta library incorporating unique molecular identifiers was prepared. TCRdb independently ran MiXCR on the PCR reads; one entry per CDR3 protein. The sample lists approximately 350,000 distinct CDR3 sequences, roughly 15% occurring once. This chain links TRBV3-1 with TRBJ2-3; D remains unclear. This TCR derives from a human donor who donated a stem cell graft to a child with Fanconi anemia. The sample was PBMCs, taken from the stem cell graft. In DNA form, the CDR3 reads TGTGCCAGCAGCCAAGTGATCCCTAGTCAGGTGGCAGATACGCAGTATTTT. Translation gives CASSQVIPSQVADTQYF.